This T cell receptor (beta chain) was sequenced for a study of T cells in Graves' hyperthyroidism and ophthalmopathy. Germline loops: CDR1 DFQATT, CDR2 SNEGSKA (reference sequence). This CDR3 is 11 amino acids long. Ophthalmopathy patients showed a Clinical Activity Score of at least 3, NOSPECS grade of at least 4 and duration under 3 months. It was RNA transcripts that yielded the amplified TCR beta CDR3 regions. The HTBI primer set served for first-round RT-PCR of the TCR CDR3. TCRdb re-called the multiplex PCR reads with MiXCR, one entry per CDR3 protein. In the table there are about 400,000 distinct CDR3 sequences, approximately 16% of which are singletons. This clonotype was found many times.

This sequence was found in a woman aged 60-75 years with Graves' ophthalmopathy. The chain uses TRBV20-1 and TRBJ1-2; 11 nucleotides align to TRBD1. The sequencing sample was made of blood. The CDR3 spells CAGQGERGYTF. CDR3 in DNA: TGCGCGGGACAGGGGGAACGTGGCTACACCTTC.